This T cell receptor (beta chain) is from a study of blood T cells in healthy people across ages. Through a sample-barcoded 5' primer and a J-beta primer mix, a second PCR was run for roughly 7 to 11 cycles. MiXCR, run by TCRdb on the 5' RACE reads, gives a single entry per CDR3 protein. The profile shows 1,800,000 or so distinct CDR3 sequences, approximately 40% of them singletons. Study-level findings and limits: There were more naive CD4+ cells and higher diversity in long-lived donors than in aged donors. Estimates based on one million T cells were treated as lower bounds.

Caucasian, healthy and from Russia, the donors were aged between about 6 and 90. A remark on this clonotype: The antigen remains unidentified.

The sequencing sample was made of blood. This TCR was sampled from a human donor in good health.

CDR3 residues: CAISGGSGNTIYF. The CDR3 DNA reads as TGTGCCATCAGTGGTGGCTCTGGAAACACCATATATTTT. The rearrangement joins TRBV10-3 to TRBJ1-3; D remains ambiguous. Germline CDR1 ENHRY, CDR2 SYGVKD. The CDR3 contains 13 residues. The germline V and J ends were trimmed by 4 bases and 0 bases, with 4 bases remaining between them.